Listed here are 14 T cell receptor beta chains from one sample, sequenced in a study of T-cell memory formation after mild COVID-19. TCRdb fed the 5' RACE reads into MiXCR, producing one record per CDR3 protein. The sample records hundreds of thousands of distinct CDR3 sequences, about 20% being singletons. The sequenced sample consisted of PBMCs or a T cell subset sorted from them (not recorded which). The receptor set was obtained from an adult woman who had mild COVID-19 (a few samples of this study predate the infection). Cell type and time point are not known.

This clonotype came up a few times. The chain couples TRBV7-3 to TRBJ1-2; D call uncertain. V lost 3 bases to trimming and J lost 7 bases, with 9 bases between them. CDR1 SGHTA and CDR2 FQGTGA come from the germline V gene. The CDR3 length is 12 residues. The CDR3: CASSLGGVGYTF. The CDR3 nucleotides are TGTGCCAGCAGCTTGGGCGGCGTTGGCTACACCTTC.

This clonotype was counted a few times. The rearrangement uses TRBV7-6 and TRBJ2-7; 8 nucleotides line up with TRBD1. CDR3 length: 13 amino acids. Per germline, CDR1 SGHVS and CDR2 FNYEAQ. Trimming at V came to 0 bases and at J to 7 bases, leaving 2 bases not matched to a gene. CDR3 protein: CASSLATGGEQYF. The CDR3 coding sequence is TGTGCCAGCAGCTTAGCTACAGGGGGAGAGCAGTACTTC.

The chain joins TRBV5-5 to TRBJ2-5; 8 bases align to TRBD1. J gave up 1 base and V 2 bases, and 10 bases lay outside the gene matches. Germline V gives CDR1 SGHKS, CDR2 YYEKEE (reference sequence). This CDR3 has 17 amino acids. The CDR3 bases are TGTGCCAGCAGCTTTAGGATGGGGCAGGGGGCCCAAGAGACCCAGTACTTC. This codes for CASSFRMGQGAQETQYF.

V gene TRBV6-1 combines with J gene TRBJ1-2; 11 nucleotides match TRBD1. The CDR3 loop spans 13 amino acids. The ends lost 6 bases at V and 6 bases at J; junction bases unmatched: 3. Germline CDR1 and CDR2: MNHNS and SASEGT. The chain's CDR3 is CASRWGQGDGYTF. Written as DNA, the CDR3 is TGTGCCAGCAGGTGGGGACAGGGGGATGGCTACACCTTC.

For the CDR3, the DNA is TGTGCCAGCGGGGGGACAGGGCCTTACAATGAGCAGTTCTTC. This codes for CASGGTGPYNEQFF. The chain uses TRBV3-1 and TRBJ2-1; 9 positions agree with TRBD1. This CDR3 contains 14 residues. V dropped 8 bases and J dropped 4; count of bases not matched to a gene: 6. Germline values: CDR1 LGHDT, CDR2 YNNKEL (reference sequence).

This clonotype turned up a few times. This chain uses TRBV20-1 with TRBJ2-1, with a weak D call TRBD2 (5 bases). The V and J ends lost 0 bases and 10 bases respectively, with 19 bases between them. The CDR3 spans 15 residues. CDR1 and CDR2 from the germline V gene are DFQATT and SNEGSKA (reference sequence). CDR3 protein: CSARDLMRAGREQFF. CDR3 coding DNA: TGCAGTGCTAGAGATCTCATGCGGGCAGGACGCGAGCAGTTCTTC.

CDR3 nucleotides: TGCGCCAGCAGCCGAAGGGGGGCCGAACGCACTGAAGCTTTCTTT. Translation: CASSRRGAERTEAFF. J is TRBJ1-1 and V is TRBV5-1, with D maybe TRBD1 (6 bases). The ends were cut back, 4 bases at V and 4 bases at J, with 17 bases in the middle. This CDR3 is 15 amino acids long. Germline V gives CDR1 SGHRS, CDR2 YFSETQ.

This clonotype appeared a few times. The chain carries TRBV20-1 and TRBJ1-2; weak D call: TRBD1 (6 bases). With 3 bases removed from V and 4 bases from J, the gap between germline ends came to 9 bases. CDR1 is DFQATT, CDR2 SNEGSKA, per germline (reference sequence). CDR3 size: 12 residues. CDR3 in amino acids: CSARDSLYGYTF. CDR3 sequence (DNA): TGCAGTGCTAGGGACAGCCTCTATGGCTACACCTTC.

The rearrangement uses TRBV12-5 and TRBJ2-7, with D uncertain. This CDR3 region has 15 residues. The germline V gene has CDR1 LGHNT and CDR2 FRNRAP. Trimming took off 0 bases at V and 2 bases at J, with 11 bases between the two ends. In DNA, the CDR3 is TGTGCTAGTGGTTTGGTAGTAGGTTACCCCTACGAGCAGTACTTC. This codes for CASGLVVGYPYEQYF.

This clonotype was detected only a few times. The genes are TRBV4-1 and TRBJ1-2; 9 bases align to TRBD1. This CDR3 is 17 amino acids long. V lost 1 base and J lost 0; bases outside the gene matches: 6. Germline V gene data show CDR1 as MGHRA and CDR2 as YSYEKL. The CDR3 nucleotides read TGCGCCAGCAGCCAAGGACAGGGGGATGGAGCTAACTATGGCTACACCTTC. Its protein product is CASSQGQGDGANYGYTF.

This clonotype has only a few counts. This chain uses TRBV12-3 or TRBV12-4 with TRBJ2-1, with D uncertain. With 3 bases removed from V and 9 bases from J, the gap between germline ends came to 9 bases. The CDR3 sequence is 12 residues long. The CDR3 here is CASSLMWSEQFF. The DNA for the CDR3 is TGTGCCAGCAGTTTGATGTGGAGTGAGCAGTTCTTC.

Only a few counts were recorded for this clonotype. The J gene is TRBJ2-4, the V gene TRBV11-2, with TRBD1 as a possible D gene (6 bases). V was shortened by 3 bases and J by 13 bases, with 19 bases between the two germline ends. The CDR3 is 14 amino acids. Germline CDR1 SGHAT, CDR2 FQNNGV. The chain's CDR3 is CASSFGTEPGQQYF. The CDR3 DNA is TGTGCCAGCAGCTTCGGGACGGAACCGGGACAACAGTACTTC.

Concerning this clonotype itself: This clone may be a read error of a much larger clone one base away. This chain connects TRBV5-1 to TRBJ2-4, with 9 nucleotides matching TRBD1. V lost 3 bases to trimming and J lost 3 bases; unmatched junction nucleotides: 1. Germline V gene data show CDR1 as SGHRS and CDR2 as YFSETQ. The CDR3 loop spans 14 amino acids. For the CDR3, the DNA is TGCGCCAGCAGCTGGACAGGGGACAAAAACATTCAGTACTTC. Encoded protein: CASSWTGDKNIQYF. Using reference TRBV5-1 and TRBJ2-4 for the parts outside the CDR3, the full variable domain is KAGVTQTPRYLIKTRGQQVTLSCSPISGHRSVSWYQQTPGQGLQFLFEYFSETQRNKGNFPGRFSGRQFSNSRSEMNVSTLELGDSALYLCASSWTGDKNIQYFGAGTRLSVL.

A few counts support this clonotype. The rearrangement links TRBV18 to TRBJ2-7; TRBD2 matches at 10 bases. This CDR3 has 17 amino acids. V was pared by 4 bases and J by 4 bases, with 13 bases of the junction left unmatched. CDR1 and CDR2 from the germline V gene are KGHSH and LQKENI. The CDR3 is CASSQLRLAGARYEQYF. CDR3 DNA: TGTGCCAGCTCACAGCTCCGGCTAGCGGGAGCTCGTTACGAGCAGTACTTC. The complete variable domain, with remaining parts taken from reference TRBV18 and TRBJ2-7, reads NAGVMQNPRHLVRRRGQEARLRCSPMKGHSHVYWYRQLPEEGLKFMVYLQKENIIDESGMPKERFSAEFPKEGPSILRIQQVVRGDSAAYFCASSQLRLAGARYEQYFGPGTRLTVT.